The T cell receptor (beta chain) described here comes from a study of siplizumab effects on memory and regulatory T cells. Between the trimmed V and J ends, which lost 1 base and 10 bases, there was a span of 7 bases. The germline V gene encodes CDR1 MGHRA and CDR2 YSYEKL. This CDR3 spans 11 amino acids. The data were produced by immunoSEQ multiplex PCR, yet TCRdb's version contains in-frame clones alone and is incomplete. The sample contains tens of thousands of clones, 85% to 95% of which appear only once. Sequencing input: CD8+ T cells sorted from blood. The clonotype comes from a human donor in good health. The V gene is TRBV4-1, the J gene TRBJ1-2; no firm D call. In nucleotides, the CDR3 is TGCGCCAGCAGCCAAGGGGCTGTCTACACCTTC. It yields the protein CASSQGAVYTF.